The rows below give T cell receptor beta chains drawn from one sample of a study of OX40 agonist ivuxolimab in advanced cancers. Libraries were prepared by immunoSEQ multiplex PCR; TCRdb keeps only in-frame clonotypes and omits some of them. The sample lists 30,000 to 45,000 clones; 80% to 85% were seen once. This specimen consisted of CD4+ or CD8+ T cells sorted from blood, obtained in a trial of the OX40 agonist ivuxolimab. The source of these receptors is an adult with an advanced solid tumor such as melanoma, head and neck, liver or kidney cancer. The CDR3 runs from the conserved cysteine through the conserved F or W. D genes are given only for firm matches. Size is omitted from some rows. Given values are once, few, many or a class for expanded clones.

CDR3nt,CDR3aa,j_gene,abundance,v_gene,d_gene
TGCGCCAGCAGCCAAGAAGGGGTGATTATCACCGGGGAGCTGTTTTTT,CASSQEGVIITGELFF,TRBJ2-2,few,TRBV4-3,-
TGTGCCAGCAGCCAAGATTGGGGCCGCCAAGAGACCCAGTACTTC,CASSQDWGRQETQYF,TRBJ2-5,-,TRBV14,-
TGCGCCAGCAGCTTACAGGGTACTCAAAACACCATATATTTT,CASSLQGTQNTIYF,TRBJ1-3,-,TRBV5-1,-
TGTGCCAGATGGCCCTACGAGCAGTACTTC,CARWPYEQYF,TRBJ2-7,-,TRBV6-1,-
TGTGCCAGCAGTTTTACTGGAACTAATGAAAAACTGTTTTTT,CASSFTGTNEKLFF,TRBJ1-4,-,TRBV27,-
TGTGCCAGCAGCTTAAATACAGGCTTTGGGACCTACAATGAGCAGTTCTTC,CASSLNTGFGTYNEQFF,TRBJ2-1,once,TRBV7-9,-
TGTGCCAGCAGCGTCCGGGGATACGAGCAGTACTTC,CASSVRGYEQYF,TRBJ2-7,-,TRBV6-1,-
TGCAGCGTTGCAAAGAACTATGGCTACACCTTC,CSVAKNYGYTF,TRBJ1-2,few,TRBV29-1,-
TGTGCCAGCAGTTTACGGACTAGCTGGACCCCGAGCGAGCAGTACTTC,CASSLRTSWTPSEQYF,TRBJ2-7,-,TRBV27,TRBD2
TGCGCCAGCAGCCGGGGCGGGCAGGGCGTCTCTGGAAACACCATATATTTT,CASSRGGQGVSGNTIYF,TRBJ1-3,-,TRBV5-1,-
TGTGCCAGCAGTGAATGGGGACTAGCCCCCAATGAGCAGTTCTTC,CASSEWGLAPNEQFF,TRBJ2-1,-,TRBV2,TRBD2
TGTGCCAGCTCACAGGGAGGTGGGTACGGCTACACCTTC,CASSQGGGYGYTF,TRBJ1-2,-,TRBV18,-
TGTGCCAGCTCACCAAGCGGGGGGGCCGTCGAGCAGTACTTC,CASSPSGGAVEQYF,TRBJ2-7,-,TRBV18,TRBD2
TGTGCCAGCACCGGCCGGACCGGGGAGCTGTTTTTT,CASTGRTGELFF,TRBJ2-2,once,TRBV27,-
TGTGCCAGCAGCCTTCGCCCTTGGGGTGGAGGCACTGAAGCTTTCTTT,CASSLRPWGGGTEAFF,TRBJ1-1,-,TRBV7-9,-
TGTGCCAGCAGTGATAGGGAGCTGTTTTTT,CASSDRELFF,TRBJ2-2,-,TRBV6-1,-